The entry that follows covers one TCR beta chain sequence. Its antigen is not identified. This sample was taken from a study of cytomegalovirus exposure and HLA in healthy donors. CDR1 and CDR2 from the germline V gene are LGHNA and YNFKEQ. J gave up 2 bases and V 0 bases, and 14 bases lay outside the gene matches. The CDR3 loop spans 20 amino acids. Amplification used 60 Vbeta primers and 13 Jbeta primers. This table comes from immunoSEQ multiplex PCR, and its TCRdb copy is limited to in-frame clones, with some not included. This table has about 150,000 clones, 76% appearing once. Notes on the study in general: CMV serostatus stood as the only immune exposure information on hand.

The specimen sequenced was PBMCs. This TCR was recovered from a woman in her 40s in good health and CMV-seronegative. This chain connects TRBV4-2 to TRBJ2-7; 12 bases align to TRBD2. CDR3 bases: TGTGCCAGCAGCCAAGAGGCCGGCGGACTAGCGGGGACTAAACCCTACGAGCAGTACTTC. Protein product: CASSQEAGGLAGTKPYEQYF.